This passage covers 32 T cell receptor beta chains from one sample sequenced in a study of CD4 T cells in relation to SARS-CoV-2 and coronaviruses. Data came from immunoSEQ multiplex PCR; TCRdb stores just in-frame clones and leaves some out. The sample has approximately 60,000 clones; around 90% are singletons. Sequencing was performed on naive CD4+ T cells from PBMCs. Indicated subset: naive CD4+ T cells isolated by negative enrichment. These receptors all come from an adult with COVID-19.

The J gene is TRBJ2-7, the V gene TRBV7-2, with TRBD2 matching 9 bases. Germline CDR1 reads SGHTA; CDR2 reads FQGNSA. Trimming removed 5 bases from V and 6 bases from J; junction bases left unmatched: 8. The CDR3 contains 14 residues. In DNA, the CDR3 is TGTGCCAGCAGCCGCGAAGGTAGCGGGGGCGAGCAGTACTTC. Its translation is CASSREGSGGEQYF.

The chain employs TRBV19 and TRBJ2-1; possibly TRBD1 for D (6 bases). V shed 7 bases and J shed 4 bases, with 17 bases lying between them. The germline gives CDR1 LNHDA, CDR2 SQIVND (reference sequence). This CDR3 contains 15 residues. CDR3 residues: CASKGPSGEYNEQFF. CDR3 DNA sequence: TGTGCCAGTAAGGGCCCCTCAGGGGAATACAATGAGCAGTTCTTC. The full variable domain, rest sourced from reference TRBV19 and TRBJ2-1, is DGGITQSPKYLFRKEGQNVTLSCEQNLNHDAMYWYRQDPGQGLRLIYYSQIVNDFQKGDIAEGYSVSREKKESFPLTVTSAQKNPTAFYLCASKGPSGEYNEQFFGPGTRLTVL.

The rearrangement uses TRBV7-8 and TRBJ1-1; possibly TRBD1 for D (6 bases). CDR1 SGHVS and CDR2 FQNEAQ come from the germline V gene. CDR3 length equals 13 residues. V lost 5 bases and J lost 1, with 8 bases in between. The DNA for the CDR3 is TGTGCCAGCAGCCAGGACAGGAACACTGAAGCTTTCTTT. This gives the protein CASSQDRNTEAFF.

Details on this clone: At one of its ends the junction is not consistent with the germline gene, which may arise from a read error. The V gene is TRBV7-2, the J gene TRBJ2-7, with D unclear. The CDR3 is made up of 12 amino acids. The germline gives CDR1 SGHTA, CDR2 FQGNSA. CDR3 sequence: CASSPTSSEQYF. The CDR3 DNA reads TGTGCCAGCAGCCCCACGTCCTCCGAGCAGTACTTC.

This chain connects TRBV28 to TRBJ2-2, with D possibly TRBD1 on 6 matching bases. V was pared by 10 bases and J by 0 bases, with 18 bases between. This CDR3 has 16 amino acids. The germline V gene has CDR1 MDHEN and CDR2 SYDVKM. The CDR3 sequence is CATLNPGTPNTGELFF. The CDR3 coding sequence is TGTGCCACCCTAAACCCCGGGACACCGAACACCGGGGAGCTGTTTTTT.

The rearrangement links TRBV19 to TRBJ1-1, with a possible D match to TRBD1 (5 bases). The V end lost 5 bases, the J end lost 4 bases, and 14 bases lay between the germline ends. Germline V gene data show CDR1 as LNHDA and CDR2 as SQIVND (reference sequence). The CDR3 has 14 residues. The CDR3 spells CASSEGRLGTEAFF. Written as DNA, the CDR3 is TGTGCCAGTAGTGAGGGGCGCCTCGGCACTGAAGCTTTCTTT.

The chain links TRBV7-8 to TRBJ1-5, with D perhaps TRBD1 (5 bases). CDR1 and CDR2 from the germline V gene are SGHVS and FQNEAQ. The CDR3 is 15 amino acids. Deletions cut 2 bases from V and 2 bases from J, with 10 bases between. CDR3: CASSLSRQRNQPQHF. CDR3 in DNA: TGTGCCAGCAGCTTATCCCGACAGCGCAATCAGCCCCAGCATTTT.

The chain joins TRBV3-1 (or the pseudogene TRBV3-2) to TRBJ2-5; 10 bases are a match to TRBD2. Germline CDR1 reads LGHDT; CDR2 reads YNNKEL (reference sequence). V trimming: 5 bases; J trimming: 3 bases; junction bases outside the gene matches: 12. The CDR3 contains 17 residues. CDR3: CASSKLGGTSAEETQYF. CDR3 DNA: TGTGCCAGCAGCAAACTCGGAGGGACTAGCGCTGAAGAGACCCAGTACTTC.

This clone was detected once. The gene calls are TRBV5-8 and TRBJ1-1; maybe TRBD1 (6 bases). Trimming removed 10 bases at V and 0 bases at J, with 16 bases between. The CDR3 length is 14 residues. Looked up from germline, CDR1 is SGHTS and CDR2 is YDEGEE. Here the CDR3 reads CASNRGGMNTEAFF. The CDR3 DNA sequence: TGTGCCTCAAACCGAGGGGGGATGAACACTGAAGCTTTCTTT.

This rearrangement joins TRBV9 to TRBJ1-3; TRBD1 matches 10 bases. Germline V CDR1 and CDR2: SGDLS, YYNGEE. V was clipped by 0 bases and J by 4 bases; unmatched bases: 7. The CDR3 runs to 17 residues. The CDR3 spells CASSVAPGQGGGNTIYF. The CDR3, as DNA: TGTGCCAGCAGCGTAGCACCAGGACAGGGGGGGGGAAACACCATATATTTT.

CDR3 in amino acids: CASSLIGRSSSYNEQFF. The CDR3 bases are TGTGCCAGCAGTTTAATCGGCAGATCGAGCTCCTACAATGAGCAGTTCTTC. The V and J genes are TRBV28 and TRBJ2-1; no definite D call. The germline V gene encodes CDR1 MDHEN and CDR2 SYDVKM. V lost 2 bases, J lost 0 bases, and 14 bases lay in between. The CDR3 runs to 17 residues. The full variable domain, in which reference TRBV28 and TRBJ2-1 provide the parts outside the CDR3, is DVKVTQSSRYLVKRTGEKVFLECVQDMDHENMFWYRQDPGLGLRLIYFSYDVKMKEKGDIPEGYSVSREKKERFSLILESASTNQTSMYLCASSLIGRSSSYNEQFFGPGTRLTVL.

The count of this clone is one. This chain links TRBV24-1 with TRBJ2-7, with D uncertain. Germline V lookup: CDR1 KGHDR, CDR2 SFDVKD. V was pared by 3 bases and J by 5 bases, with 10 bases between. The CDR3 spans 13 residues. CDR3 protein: CATSDPPRDEQYF. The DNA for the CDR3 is TGTGCCACCAGTGATCCTCCTCGGGACGAGCAGTACTTC.

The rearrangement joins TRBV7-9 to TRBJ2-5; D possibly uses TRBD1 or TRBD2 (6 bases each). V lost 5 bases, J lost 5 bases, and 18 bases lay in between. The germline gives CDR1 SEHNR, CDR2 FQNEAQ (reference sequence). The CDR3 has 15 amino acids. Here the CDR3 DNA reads TGTGCCAGCAGCCCCGGGACTCCTACAGGGGAGACCCAGTACTTC. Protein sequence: CASSPGTPTGETQYF.

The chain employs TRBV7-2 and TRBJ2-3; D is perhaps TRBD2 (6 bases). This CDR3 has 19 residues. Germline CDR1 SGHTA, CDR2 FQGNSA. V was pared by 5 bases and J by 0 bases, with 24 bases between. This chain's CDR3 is CASSADRASVLTSTDTQYF. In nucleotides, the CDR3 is TGTGCCAGCAGCGCAGATCGGGCTAGCGTCCTTACTAGCACAGATACGCAGTATTTT.

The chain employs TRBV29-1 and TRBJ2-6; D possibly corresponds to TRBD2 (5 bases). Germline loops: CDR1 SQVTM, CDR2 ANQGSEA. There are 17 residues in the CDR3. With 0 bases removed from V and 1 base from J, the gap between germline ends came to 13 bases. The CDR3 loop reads CSVEDLRGMSGANVLTF. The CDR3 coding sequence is TGCAGCGTTGAAGATCTTAGAGGGATGTCTGGGGCCAACGTCCTGACTTTC. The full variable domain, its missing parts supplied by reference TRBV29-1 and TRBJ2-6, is SAVISQKPSRDICQRGTSLTIQCQVDSQVTMMFWYRQQPGQSLTLIATANQGSEATYESGFVIDKFPISRPNLTFSTLTVSNMSPEDSSIYLCSVEDLRGMSGANVLTFGAGSRLTVL.

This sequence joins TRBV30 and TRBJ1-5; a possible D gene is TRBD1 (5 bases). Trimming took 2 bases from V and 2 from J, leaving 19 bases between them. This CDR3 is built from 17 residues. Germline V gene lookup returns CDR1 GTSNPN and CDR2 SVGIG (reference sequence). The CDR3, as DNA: TGTGCCTGGAGTATCGGCCTGGGGCATATTGGCAATCAGCCCCAGCATTTT. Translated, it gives CAWSIGLGHIGNQPQHF.

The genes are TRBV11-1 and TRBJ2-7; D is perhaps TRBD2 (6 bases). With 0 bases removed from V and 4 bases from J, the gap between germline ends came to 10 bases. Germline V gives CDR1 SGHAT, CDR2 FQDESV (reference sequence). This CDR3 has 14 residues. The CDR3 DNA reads TGTGCCAGCAGCTTAGCCGGGACTCGTTACGAGCAGTACTTC. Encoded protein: CASSLAGTRYEQYF.

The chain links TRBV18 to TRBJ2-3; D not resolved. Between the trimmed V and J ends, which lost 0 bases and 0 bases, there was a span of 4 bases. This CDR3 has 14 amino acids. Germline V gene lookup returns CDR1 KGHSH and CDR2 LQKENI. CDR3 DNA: TGTGCCAGCTCACCACCGGTTAGCACAGATACGCAGTATTTT. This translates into CASSPPVSTDTQYF.

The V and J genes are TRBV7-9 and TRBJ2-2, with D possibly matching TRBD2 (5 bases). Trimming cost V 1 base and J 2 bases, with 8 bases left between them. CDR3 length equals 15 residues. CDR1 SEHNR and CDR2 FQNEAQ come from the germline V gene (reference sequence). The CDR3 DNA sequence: TGTGCCAGCAGCTTAGGGCTAGCCAACACCGGGGAGCTGTTTTTT. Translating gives CASSLGLANTGELFF.

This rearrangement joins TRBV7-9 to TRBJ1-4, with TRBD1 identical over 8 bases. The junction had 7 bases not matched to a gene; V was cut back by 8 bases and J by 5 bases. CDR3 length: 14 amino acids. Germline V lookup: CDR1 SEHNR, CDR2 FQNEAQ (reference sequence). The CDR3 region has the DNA TGTGCCAGCCTACGGACAGGGCCGAATGAAAAACTGTTTTTT. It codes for CASLRTGPNEKLFF.

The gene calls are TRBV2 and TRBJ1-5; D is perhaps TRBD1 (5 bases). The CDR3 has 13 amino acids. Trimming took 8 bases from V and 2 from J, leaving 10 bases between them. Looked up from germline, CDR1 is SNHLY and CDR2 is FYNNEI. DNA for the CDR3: TGTGCCAGCGGAGGGGTGGGCAATCAGCCCCAGCATTTT. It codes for CASGGVGNQPQHF.

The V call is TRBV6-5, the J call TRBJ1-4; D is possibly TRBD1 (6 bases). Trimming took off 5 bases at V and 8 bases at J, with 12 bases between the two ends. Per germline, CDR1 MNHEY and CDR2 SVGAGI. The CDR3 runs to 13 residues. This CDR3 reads CASSLQGWEKLFF. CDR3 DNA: TGTGCCAGCAGTCTACAGGGTTGGGAAAAACTGTTTTTT.

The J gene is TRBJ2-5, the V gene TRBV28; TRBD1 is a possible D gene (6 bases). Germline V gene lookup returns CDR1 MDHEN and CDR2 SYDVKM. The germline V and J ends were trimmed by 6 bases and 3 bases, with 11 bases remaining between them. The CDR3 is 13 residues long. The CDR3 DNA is TGTGCCAGCAGGCGGACAGTTGAAGAGACCCAGTACTTC. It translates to CASRRTVEETQYF.

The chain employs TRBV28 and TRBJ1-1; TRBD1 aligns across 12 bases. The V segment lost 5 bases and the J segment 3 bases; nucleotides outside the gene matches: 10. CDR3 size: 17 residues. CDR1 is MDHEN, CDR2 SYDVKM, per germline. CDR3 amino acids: CASSTRRDRGRDTEAFF. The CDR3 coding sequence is TGTGCCAGCAGTACCCGCCGGGACAGGGGGCGCGACACTGAAGCTTTCTTT.

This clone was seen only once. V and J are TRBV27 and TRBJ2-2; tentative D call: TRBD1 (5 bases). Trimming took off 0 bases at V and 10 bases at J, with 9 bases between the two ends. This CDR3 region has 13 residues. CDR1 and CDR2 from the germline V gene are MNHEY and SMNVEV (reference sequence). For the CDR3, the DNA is TGTGCCAGCAGTTTATCGGGGCAACCGGAGCTGTTTTTT. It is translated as CASSLSGQPELFF.

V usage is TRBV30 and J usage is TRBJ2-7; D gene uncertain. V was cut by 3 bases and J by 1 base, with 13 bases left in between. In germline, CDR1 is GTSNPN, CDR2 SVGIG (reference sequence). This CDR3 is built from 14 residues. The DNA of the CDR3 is TGTGCCTGGAGGGCAGTCGCACCGTCCTACGAGCAGTACTTC. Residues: CAWRAVAPSYEQYF.

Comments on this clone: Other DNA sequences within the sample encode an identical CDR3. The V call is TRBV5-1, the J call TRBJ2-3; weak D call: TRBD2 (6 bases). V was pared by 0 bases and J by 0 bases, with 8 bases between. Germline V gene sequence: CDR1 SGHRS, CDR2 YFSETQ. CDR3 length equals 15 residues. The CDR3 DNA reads TGCGCCAGCAGCTTGGCCGGGGGTAGCACAGATACGCAGTATTTT. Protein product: CASSLAGGSTDTQYF.

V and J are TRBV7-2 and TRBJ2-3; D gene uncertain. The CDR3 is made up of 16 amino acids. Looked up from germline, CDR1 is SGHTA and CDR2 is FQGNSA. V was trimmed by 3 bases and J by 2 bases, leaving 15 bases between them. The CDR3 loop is CASSFSQARNTDTQYF. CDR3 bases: TGTGCCAGCAGCTTTTCTCAGGCACGCAACACAGATACGCAGTATTTT.

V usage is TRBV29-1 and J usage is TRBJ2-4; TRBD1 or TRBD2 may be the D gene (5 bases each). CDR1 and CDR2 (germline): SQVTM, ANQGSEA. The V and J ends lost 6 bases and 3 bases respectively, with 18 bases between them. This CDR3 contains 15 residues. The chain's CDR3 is CSVTTRGDGKNIQYF. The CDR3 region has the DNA TGCAGCGTCACTACTAGGGGAGATGGCAAAAACATTCAGTACTTC.

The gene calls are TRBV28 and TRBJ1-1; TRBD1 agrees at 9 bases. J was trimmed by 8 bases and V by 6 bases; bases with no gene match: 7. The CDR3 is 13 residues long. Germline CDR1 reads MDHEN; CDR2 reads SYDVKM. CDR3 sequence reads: CASSDLDRGEAFF. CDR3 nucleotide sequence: TGTGCCAGCAGCGATCTTGACAGGGGGGAAGCTTTCTTT.

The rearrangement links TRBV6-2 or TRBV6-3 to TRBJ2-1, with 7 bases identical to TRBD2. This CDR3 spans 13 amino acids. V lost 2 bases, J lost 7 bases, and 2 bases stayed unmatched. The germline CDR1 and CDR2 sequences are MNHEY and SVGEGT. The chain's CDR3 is CASSYMGGNEQFF. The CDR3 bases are TGTGCCAGCAGTTACATGGGGGGGAATGAGCAGTTCTTC.

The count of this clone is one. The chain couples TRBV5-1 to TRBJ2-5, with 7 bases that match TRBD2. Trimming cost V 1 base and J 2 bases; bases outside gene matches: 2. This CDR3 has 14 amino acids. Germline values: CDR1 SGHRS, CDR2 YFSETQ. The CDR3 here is CASSLSGDQETQYF. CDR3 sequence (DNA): TGCGCCAGCAGCTTGAGCGGGGATCAAGAGACCCAGTACTTC.